These 28 T cell receptor beta chains originate from one sample sequenced in a study of spatial heterogeneity in lung cancer. TCRdb reprocessed the 5' RACE reads via MiXCR and lists one record per CDR3 protein. The sample lists some 41,000 distinct CDR3 sequences; 20% to 25% were seen once. Time point in this sample: blood at routine non-recurrence follow-up after resection. The material was PBMCs, obtained at follow-up. The receptors originated from a female donor with early-stage non-small cell lung cancer.

The CDR3 is CASSWTGAQDEKLFF. CDR3 sequence (DNA): TGCGCCAGCAGCTGGACAGGGGCGCAAGATGAAAAACTGTTTTTT. This chain joins TRBV5-1 and TRBJ1-4, with 9 bases aligning to TRBD1. CDR1 and CDR2 from the germline V gene are SGHRS and YFSETQ. J was trimmed by 6 bases and V by 3 bases; bases with no gene match: 6. This CDR3 has 15 amino acids. Full variable domain (remainder filled in from reference TRBV5-1 and TRBJ1-4): KAGVTQTPRYLIKTRGQQVTLSCSPISGHRSVSWYQQTPGQGLQFLFEYFSETQRNKGNFPGRFSGRQFSNSRSEMNVSTLELGDSALYLCASSWTGAQDEKLFFGSGTQLSVL.

Many counts were recorded for this clonotype. The chain recombines TRBV20-1 with TRBJ2-2; no firm D call. With 1 base removed from V and 0 bases from J, the gap between germline ends came to 12 bases. Germline V gene sequence: CDR1 DFQATT, CDR2 SNEGSKA (reference sequence). The CDR3 covers 16 residues. The CDR3 region has the DNA TGCAGTGCTAGAGGTTTCACCTCATCGAACACCGGGGAGCTGTTTTTT. It is translated as CSARGFTSSNTGELFF.

This clonotype was picked up many times. The chain is built from TRBV5-1 and TRBJ2-7; no reliable D call. This CDR3 comprises 11 residues. Trimming stripped 4 bases from V and 5 bases from J, with 7 bases between. Germline assignment: CDR1 SGHRS and CDR2 YFSETQ. CDR3: CASSGTDEQYF. CDR3 DNA sequence: TGCGCCAGCAGCGGTACTGACGAGCAGTACTTC. Using reference TRBV5-1 and TRBJ2-7 for the parts outside the CDR3, the full variable domain is KAGVTQTPRYLIKTRGQQVTLSCSPISGHRSVSWYQQTPGQGLQFLFEYFSETQRNKGNFPGRFSGRQFSNSRSEMNVSTLELGDSALYLCASSGTDEQYFGPGTRLTVT.

The rearrangement uses TRBV6-5 and TRBJ2-5; 12 bases align to TRBD2. The CDR3 is made up of 20 amino acids. J lost 2 bases, V lost 2 bases, and 15 bases had no gene match. The germline V gene encodes CDR1 MNHEY and CDR2 SVGAGI. The DNA of the CDR3 is TGTGCCAGCAGTTACCTCCCCCGACTAGCGGGAGTGGGAATTCAAGAGACCCAGTACTTC. Its protein is CASSYLPRLAGVGIQETQYF.

J is TRBJ1-1 and V is TRBV7-3; 7 nucleotides line up with TRBD1. Germline V gene lookup returns CDR1 SGHTA and CDR2 FQGTGA. This CDR3 region has 13 residues. V shed 5 bases and J 5 bases; nucleotides not matched to a gene: 5. The CDR3 nucleotides read TGTGCCAGCAGCGTTACAGGGGAGACTGAAGCTTTCTTT. Its protein product is CASSVTGETEAFF.

In its sample, this clonotype was seen a few times. This chain joins TRBV2 and TRBJ2-1; possible D gene TRBD1, 6 bases. The V end was cut by 5 bases, the J end by 5 bases, with 10 bases between. The CDR3 consists of 13 residues. Germline V gene data show CDR1 as SNHLY and CDR2 as FYNNEI. CDR3 sequence (DNA): TGTGCCAGCAGTAGGTACAGGGACAATGAGCAGTTCTTC. Protein: CASSRYRDNEQFF.

Worth noting for this clonotype: Being one base from a much bigger clone, this may be a read error. This chain connects TRBV20-1 to TRBJ1-5; TRBD1 matches at 7 bases. The ends lost 5 bases at V and 8 bases at J; junction bases unmatched: 12. The germline gives CDR1 DFQATT, CDR2 SNEGSKA (reference sequence). The length of the CDR3 is 14 residues. CDR3 sequence (DNA): TGCAGTGCTCCAGCGACAGGGAATTCTGAGCCCCAGCATTTT. This codes for CSAPATGNSEPQHF.

This chain joins TRBV5-4 and TRBJ2-5; 7 nucleotides line up with TRBD2. Germline-derived CDR1 and CDR2 are SGHNT and YYREEE (reference sequence). This CDR3 region has 13 residues. Losses at the gene ends were 3 bases for V and 2 bases for J; bases not matched to a gene: 1. The CDR3 spells CASSWGGQETQYF. The CDR3 DNA follows: TGTGCCAGCAGCTGGGGGGGTCAAGAGACCCAGTACTTC.

This clonotype was seen once. One junction end disagrees with the germline gene, perhaps due to a read error. The V and J genes are TRBV10-3 and TRBJ2-6; tentative D call: TRBD2 (6 bases). In germline, CDR1 is ENHRY, CDR2 SYGVKD. The CDR3 spans 18 residues. The CDR3 spells CAISESLAVSSGASVLTF. The CDR3, as DNA: TGTGCCATCAGTGAGTCGTTAGCGGTGAGCTCTGGGGCCAGCGTCCTGACTTTC.

The rearrangement uses TRBV7-8 and TRBJ1-2; a weak D match, TRBD1 (5 bases). This CDR3 region has 16 residues. V dropped 8 bases and J dropped 3 bases, with 22 bases sitting between them. Germline CDR1 SGHVS, CDR2 FQNEAQ. The CDR3 nucleotides read TGTGCCAGCGGCCGAATCCGGGGCCCGAGGGACTATGGCTACACCTTC. Translation gives CASGRIRGPRDYGYTF.

In its sample, this clonotype was seen a few times. The chain uses TRBV5-1 and TRBJ2-1, with D possibly being TRBD1 (6 bases). The CDR3 spans 17 residues. Germline V gene sequence: CDR1 SGHRS, CDR2 YFSETQ. V gave up 4 bases and J gave up 5 bases, with 22 bases separating them. Here the CDR3 reads CASSLPRGRGYNNEQFF. The CDR3 DNA reads as TGCGCCAGCAGCCTACCCCGGGGCAGGGGTTACAACAATGAGCAGTTCTTC.

The table lists this clonotype with a few counts. The chain carries TRBV3-1 and TRBJ1-5; no clear D gene. Trimming removed 0 bases at V and 5 bases at J, with 11 bases between. This CDR3 is 15 amino acids long. Germline V gene sequence: CDR1 LGHDT, CDR2 YNNKEL (reference sequence). The CDR3 here is CASSQDMGSHQPQHF. CDR3 nucleotide sequence: TGTGCCAGCAGCCAAGATATGGGGAGCCATCAGCCCCAGCATTTT.

This clonotype occurred many times. This chain links TRBV29-1 with TRBJ2-5; D not certain. The CDR3 consists of 10 residues. V was pared by 3 bases and J by 7 bases, with 6 bases between. Germline CDR1 and CDR2: SQVTM and ANQGSEA. CDR3 in DNA: TGCAGCGTTGAGTGGGGGACCCAGTACTTC. Translation: CSVEWGTQYF.

The rearrangement links TRBV19 to TRBJ2-1; D perhaps matches TRBD1 (6 bases). Germline V gene sequence: CDR1 LNHDA, CDR2 SQIVND (reference sequence). V lost 5 bases to trimming and J lost 7 bases, with 15 bases between them. CDR3 length equals 14 residues. The CDR3 here is CASSAGTLGNEQFF. CDR3 sequence (DNA): TGTGCCAGTAGTGCCGGGACATTAGGTAATGAGCAGTTCTTC.

This chain connects TRBV7-3 to TRBJ2-5; 7 bases are shared with TRBD2. V lost 11 bases and J lost 4; bases outside the gene matches: 10. From germline, CDR1 is SGHTA and CDR2 FQGTGA. This CDR3 region has 13 residues. The CDR3 protein is CASGTINPETQYF. The CDR3 DNA reads as TGTGCCTCCGGGACTATCAACCCAGAGACCCAGTACTTC.

This clonotype was recorded a few times. The J gene is TRBJ1-2, the V gene TRBV9, with 7 positions matching TRBD1. The CDR3 is 12 amino acids. The V gene end was trimmed by 6 bases and the J gene end by 8 bases; junction bases not matched to a gene: 7. Germline CDR1 is SGDLS and CDR2 is YYNGEE. This chain's CDR3 is CASKGTDSGYTF. CDR3 nucleotide sequence: TGTGCCAGCAAAGGGACAGACTCCGGCTACACCTTC.

J is TRBJ2-1 and V is TRBV24-1; 12 bases line up with TRBD1. Looked up from germline, CDR1 is KGHDR and CDR2 is SFDVKD. Trimming removed 6 bases from V and 8 bases from J; junction bases left unmatched: 10. This CDR3 is built from 16 residues. For the CDR3, the DNA is TGTGCCACCAGTCGCGGGACAGGGGGCTCGTTCGATGAGCAGTTCTTC. It encodes CATSRGTGGSFDEQFF.

This clonotype was observed at least ten times. CDR3 protein: CATSDPQGAGDTQYF. The CDR3 nucleotides read TGTGCCACCAGTGATCCCCAGGGGGCTGGAGATACGCAGTATTTT. The chain combines TRBV24-1 with TRBJ2-3, with 8 bases matching TRBD1. This CDR3 comprises 15 residues. V lost 3 bases to trimming and J lost 5 bases; unmatched junction nucleotides: 6. Germline CDR1 reads KGHDR; CDR2 reads SFDVKD.

This clonotype was counted many times. The CDR3, as DNA: TGTGCCAGCCAACGGGACAGGGACCACAATGAGCAGTTCTTC. Protein product: CASQRDRDHNEQFF. This chain uses TRBV18 with TRBJ2-1, with 9 bases identical to TRBD1. The CDR3 consists of 14 residues. The trim removed 8 bases at V and 5 bases at J, leaving 7 bases unmatched. The V gene's germline CDR1 is KGHSH and CDR2 LQKENI.

Many counts were recorded for this clonotype. This chain joins TRBV10-3 and TRBJ1-1; 7 bases agree with TRBD1. The CDR3 runs to 17 residues. V lost 8 bases, J lost 0 bases, and 15 bases stayed unmatched. CDR1 is ENHRY and CDR2 is SYGVKD in the germline V gene. CDR3 bases: TGTGCCATCGACAGGGAAGGAGATATTGGGATGAACACTGAAGCTTTCTTT. Residues: CAIDREGDIGMNTEAFF.

V and J are TRBV3-1 and TRBJ2-5; D is uncertain. The germline V gene has CDR1 LGHDT and CDR2 YNNKEL (reference sequence). The V end was cut by 2 bases, the J end by 8 bases, with 12 bases between. The CDR3 consists of 13 residues. CDR3 DNA sequence: TGTGCCAGCAGCCAACGCCTCATTGGAACCCAGTACTTC. Its protein product is CASSQRLIGTQYF.

This clonotype was seen just once. The chain recombines TRBV11-2 with TRBJ1-2, with 9 positions matching TRBD1. V was pared by 5 bases and J by 6 bases, with 7 bases of the junction left unmatched. The V gene's germline CDR1 is SGHAT and CDR2 FQNNGV. The CDR3 is 14 residues long. CDR3 region: CASSLTRQGDGYTF. CDR3 sequence (DNA): TGTGCCAGCAGCCTCACCCGACAGGGGGATGGCTACACCTTC.

This clonotype has just a few counts. The rearrangement uses TRBV20-1 and TRBJ2-1; no reliable D call. Germline values: CDR1 DFQATT, CDR2 SNEGSKA (reference sequence). CDR3 length equals 11 residues. Trimming took 3 bases from V and 9 from J, leaving 9 bases between them. The CDR3 region is CSASMGREQFF. The DNA of the CDR3 is TGCAGTGCTAGTATGGGCCGTGAGCAGTTCTTC.

This clonotype was observed at least ten times. The rearrangement uses TRBV5-4 and TRBJ2-1; D unclear. Trimming pared 0 bases from V and 9 bases from J, leaving 4 bases between. This CDR3 contains 11 residues. Germline values: CDR1 SGHNT, CDR2 YYREEE (reference sequence). CDR3 sequence reads: CASSLGAEQFF. The CDR3 DNA is TGTGCCAGCAGCTTGGGTGCTGAGCAGTTCTTC.

This clonotype was counted only a few times. The chain carries TRBV29-1 and TRBJ1-4; no clear D gene. Trimming took off 4 bases at V and 7 bases at J, with 16 bases between the two ends. Per the germline V gene, CDR1 is SQVTM and CDR2 is ANQGSEA. This CDR3 is 14 amino acids long. CDR3 sequence (DNA): TGCAGCGTTGGTACGGGGATTTTGGGTGAAAAACTGTTTTTT. Its translation is CSVGTGILGEKLFF.

This chain uses TRBV11-2 with TRBJ2-5; TRBD2 matches 9 bases. V gave up 5 bases and J gave up 5 bases; unmatched junction bases: 6. CDR1 is SGHAT, CDR2 FQNNGV, per germline. This CDR3 region has 14 residues. In DNA, the CDR3 is TGTGCCAGCAGCGTTAGCGGGAGTTATGAGACCCAGTACTTC. Its protein is CASSVSGSYETQYF.

This clonotype was counted many times. CDR3 sequence (DNA): TGTGCCAGCAATCGGTGGACTGAAGCTTTCTTT. Its protein is CASNRWTEAFF. J is TRBJ1-1 and V is TRBV28, with D unresolved. The V gene's germline CDR1 is MDHEN and CDR2 SYDVKM. The CDR3 is 11 residues long. With 7 bases removed from V and 5 bases from J, the gap between germline ends came to 8 bases.

This clonotype showed up many times. This chain uses TRBV5-1 with TRBJ2-7, with 11 nucleotides matching TRBD1. Germline-derived CDR1 and CDR2 are SGHRS and YFSETQ. The CDR3 loop spans 15 amino acids. J lost 3 bases, V lost 2 bases, and 4 bases had no gene match. The CDR3 region is CASSLSGTGGYEQYF. CDR3 nucleotide sequence: TGCGCCAGCAGCTTATCCGGGACAGGGGGCTACGAGCAGTACTTC.